One sample yielded the 5 T cell receptor beta chains listed below, sequenced in a study of T cells in Graves' hyperthyroidism and ophthalmopathy. The CDR3 regions of TCR beta were amplified from RNA transcripts. First-round RT-PCR of the TCR CDR3 relied on the HTBI primer set. TCRdb independently ran MiXCR on the multiplex PCR reads; one entry per CDR3 protein. The repertoire holds some 580,000 distinct CDR3 sequences, with 15% to 20% as singletons. Material for sequencing was blood. The receptors stem from a middle-aged woman with Graves' ophthalmopathy.

This clonotype was recorded a few times. The chain employs TRBV28 and TRBJ1-5, with D hard to call. The CDR3 has 14 residues. CDR1 is MDHEN and CDR2 is SYDVKM in the germline V gene. V was clipped by 8 bases and J by 4 bases, with 15 bases between them. The CDR3 nucleotides read TGTGCCAGCGGGTTGGGAATGGAGAATCAGCCCCAGCATTTT. Protein sequence: CASGLGMENQPQHF. The whole variable domain, filled in from reference TRBV28 and TRBJ1-5, reads DVKVTQSSRYLVKRTGEKVFLECVQDMDHENMFWYRQDPGLGLRLIYFSYDVKMKEKGDIPEGYSVSREKKERFSLILESASTNQTSMYLCASGLGMENQPQHFGDGTRLSIL.

This clonotype was detected a few times. J is TRBJ1-1 and V is TRBV29-1, with 9 bases identical to TRBD1. The CDR3 runs 13 residues. Losses at the gene ends were 4 bases for V and 8 bases for J; bases not matched to a gene: 8. Germline CDR1 reads SQVTM; CDR2 reads ANQGSEA. In DNA form, the CDR3 reads TGCAGCGTTGGACCGGGACAGGGAGGAGAAGCTTTCTTT. It translates to CSVGPGQGGEAFF.

The chain uses TRBV11-2 and TRBJ2-7; 7 bases match TRBD1. The V gene end was trimmed by 5 bases and the J gene end by 5 bases; junction bases not matched to a gene: 12. The CDR3 loop spans 15 amino acids. Per germline, CDR1 SGHAT and CDR2 FQNNGV. The DNA for the CDR3 is TGTGCCAGCAGCCGTAACAGGGGCGTTTTAGACGAGCAGTACTTC. Protein product: CASSRNRGVLDEQYF.

This clonotype was seen many times. V gene TRBV7-8 combines with J gene TRBJ2-3; D tentatively reads TRBD1 or TRBD2 (5 bases each). Germline V lookup: CDR1 SGHVS, CDR2 FQNEAQ. Trimming took 5 bases from V and 5 from J, leaving 23 bases between them. This CDR3 is 17 amino acids long. The chain's CDR3 is CASSLGHGAPRGDTQYF. DNA for the CDR3: TGTGCCAGCAGCCTTGGGCATGGGGCCCCTCGGGGAGATACGCAGTATTTT.

This clonotype came up many times. The V and J genes are TRBV20-1 and TRBJ2-1; weak D call: TRBD2 (5 bases). Trimming shortened V by 5 bases and J by 1 base, and 12 bases separated the two germline ends. The CDR3 runs 14 residues. The germline gives CDR1 DFQATT, CDR2 SNEGSKA (reference sequence). The DNA for the CDR3 is TGCAGTGCTCATTCCACTAGATCCTACAATGAGCAGTTCTTC. Protein: CSAHSTRSYNEQFF.